A single T cell receptor (beta chain) is shown here with its context. Its antigen remains unknown. TCRdb keeps only in-frame clones here, not all; method: immunoSEQ multiplex PCR. The sample consists of around 50,000 clones, around 76% of them appearing once. This CDR3 spans 18 amino acids. Trimming cost V 2 bases and J 3 bases; bases outside gene matches: 14. Germline lookup yields CDR1 LNHNV and CDR2 YYDKDF (reference sequence). Time point defined: cycle 4 day 1 (C4D1), after about 6 weeks of nivolumab. Every patient relapsed after autologous stem cell transplantation, and brentuximab vedotin exposure varied. The source of the sample is a study of PD-1 blockade in classical Hodgkin lymphoma. Study-wide points: It was reported that newly diagnosed patients had less baseline TCR diversity than healthy donors.

The sequences come from peripheral blood mononuclear cells (PBMCs), collected before the fourth cycle of nivolumab. The sequence was obtained from a human donor with classical Hodgkin lymphoma. V is TRBV15 and J is TRBJ2-7; TRBD1 aligns across 9 bases. DNA of the CDR3: TGTGCCACCAGCAGACATGAAGATGGGACAGGGAGATACTACGAGCAGTACTTC. It specifies CATSRHEDGTGRYYEQYF.